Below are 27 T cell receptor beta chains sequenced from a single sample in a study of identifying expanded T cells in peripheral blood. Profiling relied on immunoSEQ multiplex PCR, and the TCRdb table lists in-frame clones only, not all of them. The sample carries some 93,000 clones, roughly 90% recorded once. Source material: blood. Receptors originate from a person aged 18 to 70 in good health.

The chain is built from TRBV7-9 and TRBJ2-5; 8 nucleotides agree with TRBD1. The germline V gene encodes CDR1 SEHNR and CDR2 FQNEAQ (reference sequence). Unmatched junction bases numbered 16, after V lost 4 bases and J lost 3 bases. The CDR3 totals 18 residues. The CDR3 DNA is TGTGCCAGCAGCTCCCAATATGTCACAGGGGGGAGGAAAGAGACCCAGTACTTC. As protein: CASSSQYVTGGRKETQYF.

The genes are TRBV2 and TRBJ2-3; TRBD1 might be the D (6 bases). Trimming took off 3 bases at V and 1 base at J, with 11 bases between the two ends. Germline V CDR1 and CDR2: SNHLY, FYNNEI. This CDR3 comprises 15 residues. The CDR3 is CASSDRGVRTDTQYF. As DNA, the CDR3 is TGTGCCAGCAGTGACAGGGGTGTTCGCACAGATACGCAGTATTTT.

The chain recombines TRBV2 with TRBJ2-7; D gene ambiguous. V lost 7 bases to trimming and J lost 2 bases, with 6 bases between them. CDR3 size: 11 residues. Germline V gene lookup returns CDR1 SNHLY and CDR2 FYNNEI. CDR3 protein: CASKVAYEQYF. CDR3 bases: TGTGCCAGCAAGGTAGCCTACGAGCAGTACTTC.

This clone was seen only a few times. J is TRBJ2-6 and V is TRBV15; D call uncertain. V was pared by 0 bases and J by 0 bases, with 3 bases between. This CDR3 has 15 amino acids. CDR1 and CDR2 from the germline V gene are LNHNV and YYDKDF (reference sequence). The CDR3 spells CATSRESSGANVLTF. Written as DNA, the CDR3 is TGTGCCACCAGCAGAGAAAGCTCTGGGGCCAACGTCCTGACTTTC.

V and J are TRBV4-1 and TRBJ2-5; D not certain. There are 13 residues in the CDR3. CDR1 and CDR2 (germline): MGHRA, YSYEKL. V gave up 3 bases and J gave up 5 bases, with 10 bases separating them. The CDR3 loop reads CASSQNPSETQYF. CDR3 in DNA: TGCGCCAGCAGCCAGAACCCTTCGGAGACCCAGTACTTC.

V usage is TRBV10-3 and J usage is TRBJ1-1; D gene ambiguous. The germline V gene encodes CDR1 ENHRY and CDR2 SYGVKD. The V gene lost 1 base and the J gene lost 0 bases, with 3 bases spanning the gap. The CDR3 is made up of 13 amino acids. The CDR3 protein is CAISELMNTEAFF. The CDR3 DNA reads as TGTGCCATCAGTGAGTTGATGAACACTGAAGCTTTCTTT.

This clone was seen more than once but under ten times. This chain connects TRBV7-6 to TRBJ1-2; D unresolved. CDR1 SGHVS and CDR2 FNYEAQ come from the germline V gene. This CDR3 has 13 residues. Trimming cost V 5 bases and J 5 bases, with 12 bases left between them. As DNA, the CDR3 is TGTGCCAGCAGCCCAGAGACTAGTTATGGCTACACCTTC. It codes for CASSPETSYGYTF.

CDR3 nucleotides: TGTGCCAGCAGCCAAGAAGAGGGGCCGAACTATGGCTACACCTTC. It is translated as CASSQEEGPNYGYTF. This sequence joins TRBV4-2 and TRBJ1-2; possible D gene TRBD1, 5 bases. Germline CDR1 is LGHNA and CDR2 is YNFKEQ. The ends were cut back, 0 bases at V and 2 bases at J, with 10 bases in the middle. This CDR3 contains 15 residues.

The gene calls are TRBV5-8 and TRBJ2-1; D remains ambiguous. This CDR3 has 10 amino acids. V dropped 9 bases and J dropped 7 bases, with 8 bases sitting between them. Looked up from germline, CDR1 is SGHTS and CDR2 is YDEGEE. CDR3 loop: CATHRNEQFF. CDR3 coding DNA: TGTGCCACCCACCGGAATGAGCAGTTCTTC.

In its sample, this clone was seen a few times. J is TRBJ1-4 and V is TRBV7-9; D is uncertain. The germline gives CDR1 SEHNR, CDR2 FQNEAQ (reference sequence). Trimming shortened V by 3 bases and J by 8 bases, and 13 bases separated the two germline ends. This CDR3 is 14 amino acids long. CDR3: CASSFTGVGEKLFF. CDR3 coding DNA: TGTGCCAGCAGCTTTACCGGGGTGGGAGAAAAACTGTTTTTT.

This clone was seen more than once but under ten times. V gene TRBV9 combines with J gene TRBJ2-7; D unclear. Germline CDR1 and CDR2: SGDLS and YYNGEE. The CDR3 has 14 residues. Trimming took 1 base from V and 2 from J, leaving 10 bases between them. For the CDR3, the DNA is TGTGCCAGCAGCGTAAGGGCGGATACCTACGAGCAGTACTTC. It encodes CASSVRADTYEQYF.

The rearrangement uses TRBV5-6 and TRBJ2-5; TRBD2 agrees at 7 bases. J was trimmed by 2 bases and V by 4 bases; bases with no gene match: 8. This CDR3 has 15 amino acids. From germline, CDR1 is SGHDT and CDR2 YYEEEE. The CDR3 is CASSPRGKDQETQYF. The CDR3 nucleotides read TGTGCCAGCAGCCCGCGGGGGAAAGATCAAGAGACCCAGTACTTC.

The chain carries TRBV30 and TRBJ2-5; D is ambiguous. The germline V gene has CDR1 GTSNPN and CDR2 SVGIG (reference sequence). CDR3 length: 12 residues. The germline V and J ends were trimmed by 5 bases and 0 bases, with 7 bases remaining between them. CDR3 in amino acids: CAWGSDQETQYF. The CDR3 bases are TGTGCCTGGGGTTCCGACCAAGAGACCCAGTACTTC.

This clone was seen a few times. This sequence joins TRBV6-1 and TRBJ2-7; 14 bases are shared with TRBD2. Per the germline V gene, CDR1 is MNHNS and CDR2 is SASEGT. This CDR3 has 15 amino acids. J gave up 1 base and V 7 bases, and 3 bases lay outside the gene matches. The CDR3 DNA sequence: TGTGCCAGCACCAGGACTAGCGGGGGGTCCTACGAGCAGTACTTC. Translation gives CASTRTSGGSYEQYF.

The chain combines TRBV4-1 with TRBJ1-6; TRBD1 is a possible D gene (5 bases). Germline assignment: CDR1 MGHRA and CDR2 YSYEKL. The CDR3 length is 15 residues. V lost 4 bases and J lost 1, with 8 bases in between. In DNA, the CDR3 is TGCGCCAGCAGCCTGGGGGGATCCTATAATTCACCCCTCCACTTT. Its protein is CASSLGGSYNSPLHF.

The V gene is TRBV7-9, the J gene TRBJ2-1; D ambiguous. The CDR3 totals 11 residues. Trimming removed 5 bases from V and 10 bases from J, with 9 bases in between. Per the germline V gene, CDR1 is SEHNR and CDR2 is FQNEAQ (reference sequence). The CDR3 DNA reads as TGTGCCAGCAGCCCCCTTCCGGAGCAGTTCTTC. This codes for CASSPLPEQFF. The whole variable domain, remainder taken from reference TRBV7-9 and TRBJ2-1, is DTGVSQNPRHKITKRGQNVTFRCDPISEHNRLYWYRQTLGQGPEFLTYFQNEAQLEKSRLLSDRFSAERPKGSFSTLEIQRTEQGDSAMYLCASSPLPEQFFGPGTRLTVL.

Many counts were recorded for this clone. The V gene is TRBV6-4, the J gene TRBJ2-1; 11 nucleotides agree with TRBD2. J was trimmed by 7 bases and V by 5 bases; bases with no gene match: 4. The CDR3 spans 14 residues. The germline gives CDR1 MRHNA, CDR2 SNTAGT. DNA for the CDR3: TGTGCCAGCAGTACTAGCGGGGGTACGAATGAGCAGTTCTTC. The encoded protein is CASSTSGGTNEQFF.

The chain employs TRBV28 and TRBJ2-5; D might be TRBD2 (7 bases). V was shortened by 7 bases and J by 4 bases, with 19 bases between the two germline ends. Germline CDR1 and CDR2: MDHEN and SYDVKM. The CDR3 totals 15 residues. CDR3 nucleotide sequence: TGTGCCAGCACCCTTTGGGGGGGGGCGAGAGAGACCCAGTACTTC. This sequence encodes CASTLWGGARETQYF.

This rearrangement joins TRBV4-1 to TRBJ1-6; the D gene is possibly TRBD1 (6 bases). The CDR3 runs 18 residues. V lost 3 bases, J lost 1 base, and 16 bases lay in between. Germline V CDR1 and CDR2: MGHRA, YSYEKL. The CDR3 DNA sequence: TGCGCCAGCAGCCATGGGGGCCGGGGATCGTCCTATAATTCACCCCTCCACTTT. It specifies CASSHGGRGSSYNSPLHF.

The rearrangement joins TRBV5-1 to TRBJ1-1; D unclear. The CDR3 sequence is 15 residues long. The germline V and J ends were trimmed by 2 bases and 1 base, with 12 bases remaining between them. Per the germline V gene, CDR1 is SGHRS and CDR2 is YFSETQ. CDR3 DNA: TGCGCCAGCAGCTTCAATACAGATCCGAACACTGAAGCTTTCTTT. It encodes CASSFNTDPNTEAFF.

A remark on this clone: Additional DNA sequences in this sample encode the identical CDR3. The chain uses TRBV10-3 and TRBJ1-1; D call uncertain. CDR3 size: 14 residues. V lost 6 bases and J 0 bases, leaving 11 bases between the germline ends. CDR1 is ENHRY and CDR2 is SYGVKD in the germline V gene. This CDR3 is CAISRTGMNTEAFF. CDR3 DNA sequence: TGTGCCATCAGCCGGACGGGCATGAACACTGAAGCTTTCTTT.

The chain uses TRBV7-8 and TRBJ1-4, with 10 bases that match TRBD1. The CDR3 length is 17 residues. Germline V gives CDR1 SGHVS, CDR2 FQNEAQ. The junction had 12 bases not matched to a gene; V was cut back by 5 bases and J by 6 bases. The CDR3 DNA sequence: TGTGCCAGCAGCGAACTTATAGTGGGGACAGGGGATGAAAAACTGTTTTTT. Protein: CASSELIVGTGDEKLFF. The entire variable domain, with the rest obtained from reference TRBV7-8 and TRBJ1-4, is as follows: GAGVSQSPRYKVAKRGQDVALRCDPISGHVSLFWYQQALGQGPEFLTYFQNEAQLDKSGLPSDRFFAERPEGSVSTLKIQRTQQEDSAVYLCASSELIVGTGDEKLFFGSGTQLSVL.

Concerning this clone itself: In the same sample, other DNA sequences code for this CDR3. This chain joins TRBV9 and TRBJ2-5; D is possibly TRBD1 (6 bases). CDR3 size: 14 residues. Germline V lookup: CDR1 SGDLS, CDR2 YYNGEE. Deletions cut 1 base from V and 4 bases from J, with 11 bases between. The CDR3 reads CASSVTGFGETQYF. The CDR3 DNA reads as TGTGCCAGCAGCGTAACAGGGTTCGGAGAGACCCAGTACTTC.

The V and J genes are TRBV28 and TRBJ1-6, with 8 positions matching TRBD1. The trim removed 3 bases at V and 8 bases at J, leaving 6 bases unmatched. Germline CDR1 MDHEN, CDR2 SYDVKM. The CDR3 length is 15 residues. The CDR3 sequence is CASSFGTGVYSPLHF. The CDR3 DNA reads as TGTGCCAGCAGTTTTGGGACAGGAGTTTATTCACCCCTCCACTTT.

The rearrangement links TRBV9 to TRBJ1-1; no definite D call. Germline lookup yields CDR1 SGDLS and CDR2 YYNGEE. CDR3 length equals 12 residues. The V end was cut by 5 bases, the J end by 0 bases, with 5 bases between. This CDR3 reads CASSRVNTEAFF. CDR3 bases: TGTGCCAGCAGTCGAGTGAACACTGAAGCTTTCTTT.

CDR3 in amino acids: CASTPGLGRNEQFF. CDR3 in DNA: TGTGCCAGCACCCCGGGACTAGGACGCAATGAGCAGTTCTTC. V gene TRBV6-1 combines with J gene TRBJ2-1, with TRBD2 matching over 8 bases. The CDR3 contains 14 residues. CDR1 is MNHNS, CDR2 SASEGT, per germline. Unmatched junction bases numbered 8, after V lost 7 bases and J lost 6 bases.

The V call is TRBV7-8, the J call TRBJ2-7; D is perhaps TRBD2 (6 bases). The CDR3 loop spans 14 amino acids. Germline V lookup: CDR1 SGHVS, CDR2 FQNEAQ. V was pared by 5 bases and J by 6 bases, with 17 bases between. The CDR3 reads CASSPLLEGPEQYF. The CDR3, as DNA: TGTGCCAGCAGCCCCTTGCTGGAGGGCCCCGAGCAGTACTTC.